Shown below are 17 T cell receptor beta chains from a single sample sequenced in a study of blood T cell repertoires in COVID-19. Libraries were prepared by immunoSEQ multiplex PCR; TCRdb keeps only in-frame clonotypes and omits some of them. The sample lists tens of thousands of clones, roughly 80% occurring once. The sequenced sample was peripheral blood. Every receptor here comes from a woman in her sixties or seventies with acute or convalescent COVID-19.

The J gene is TRBJ1-1, the V gene TRBV2; TRBD1 matches 10 bases. CDR1 is SNHLY and CDR2 is FYNNEI in the germline V gene. With V trimmed by 6 bases and J by 5 bases, 6 bases remained unmatched. This CDR3 has 14 amino acids. This chain's CDR3 is CASSVGDRGTEAFF. In nucleotides, the CDR3 is TGTGCCAGCAGCGTCGGGGACAGGGGTACTGAAGCTTTCTTT.

This clone is medium-sized (0.01 to 0.1%). The chain is built from TRBV20-1 and TRBJ1-2; no reliable D call. Germline lookup yields CDR1 DFQATT and CDR2 SNEGSKA (reference sequence). Trimming cost V 0 bases and J 6 bases, with 5 bases left between them. This CDR3 comprises 11 residues. CDR3 coding DNA: TGCAGTGCTAGAGACGAGGATGGCTACACCTTC. This sequence encodes CSARDEDGYTF.

The chain links TRBV27 to TRBJ2-7; 9 bases agree with TRBD1. Germline V gene data show CDR1 as MNHEY and CDR2 as SMNVEV (reference sequence). The CDR3 is made up of 15 amino acids. V trimming: 5 bases; J trimming: 1 base; junction bases outside the gene matches: 6. The CDR3 sequence is CASSPDRGMSYEQYF. CDR3 bases: TGTGCCAGCAGTCCCGACAGGGGGATGTCCTACGAGCAGTACTTC.

This clone showed up just once. The rearrangement uses TRBV5-1 and TRBJ1-3; a weak D match, TRBD1 (6 bases). The CDR3 runs to 16 residues. Per the germline V gene, CDR1 is SGHRS and CDR2 is YFSETQ. The ends were cut back, 5 bases at V and 0 bases at J, with 15 bases in the middle. Here the CDR3 reads CASSKDRQISGNTIYF. In nucleotides, the CDR3 is TGCGCCAGCAGTAAGGACAGACAAATCTCTGGAAACACCATATATTTT.

The chain joins TRBV5-1 to TRBJ1-3; tentatively, D is TRBD1 (6 bases). Per germline, CDR1 SGHRS and CDR2 YFSETQ. The V and J ends lost 0 bases and 3 bases respectively, with 16 bases between them. CDR3 length: 17 amino acids. This CDR3 is CASSLAGRGAVGNTIYF. The CDR3, as DNA: TGCGCCAGCAGCTTGGCCGGTCGGGGGGCAGTTGGAAACACCATATATTTT.

The DNA for the CDR3 is TGCGCCAGCAGCTCAGCAGGCACAGGGAAAGAGACCCAGTACTTC. Its translation is CASSSAGTGKETQYF. The chain joins TRBV5-1 to TRBJ2-5; the D gene is possibly TRBD1 (6 bases). Germline CDR1 and CDR2: SGHRS and YFSETQ. V was clipped by 3 bases and J by 3 bases, with 15 bases between them. This CDR3 has 15 residues.

The gene calls are TRBV24-1 and TRBJ1-5; D may be TRBD1 (6 bases). CDR3 length: 18 amino acids. Germline V CDR1 and CDR2: KGHDR, SFDVKD. Trimming left V 3 bases short and J 1 base short, with 18 bases between. This chain's CDR3 is CATSDPTFGQGSNQPQHF. The DNA of the CDR3 is TGTGCCACCAGTGATCCGACCTTCGGGCAGGGGAGCAATCAGCCCCAGCATTTT.

This clone occurred a few times. In nucleotides, the CDR3 is TGTGCCTGGAGTTCAGACAGTCACAATGAGCAGTTCTTC. Translation gives CAWSSDSHNEQFF. The J gene is TRBJ2-1, the V gene TRBV30; possible D gene TRBD1, 5 bases. The CDR3 totals 13 residues. Germline-derived CDR1 and CDR2 are GTSNPN and SVGIG (reference sequence). The V end lost 2 bases, the J end lost 5 bases, and 10 bases lay between the germline ends.

This clone was detected once. The chain recombines TRBV7-8 with TRBJ1-6; 8 nucleotides align to TRBD1. V trimming: 1 base; J trimming: 7 bases; junction bases outside the gene matches: 0. Germline loops: CDR1 SGHVS, CDR2 FQNEAQ. The CDR3 runs 14 residues. CDR3 sequence reads: CASSLGDRNSPLHF. CDR3 nucleotide sequence: TGTGCCAGCAGCTTAGGGGACAGGAATTCACCCCTCCACTTT.

Details on this clone: Other nucleotide sequences from this sample produce the same CDR3. The genes are TRBV6-4 and TRBJ1-1; TRBD1 is a possible D gene (5 bases). This CDR3 is 13 amino acids long. V was shortened by 4 bases and J by 7 bases, with 13 bases between the two germline ends. Germline V CDR1 and CDR2: MRHNA, SNTAGT. The CDR3, as DNA: TGTGCCAGCAGTGCCCTCCCTGACAGTGAAGCTTTCTTT. As protein: CASSALPDSEAFF.

This chain uses TRBV9 with TRBJ2-7; D ambiguous. Per germline, CDR1 SGDLS and CDR2 YYNGEE. The CDR3 runs 13 residues. V was clipped by 0 bases and J by 6 bases, with 10 bases between them. This CDR3 reads CASSVDSGREQYF. The CDR3 DNA is TGTGCCAGCAGCGTAGACTCCGGTCGCGAGCAGTACTTC.

The J gene is TRBJ2-1, the V gene TRBV20-1; possible D gene TRBD2, 5 bases. From germline, CDR1 is DFQATT and CDR2 SNEGSKA (reference sequence). Trimming cost V 4 bases and J 6 bases, with 7 bases left between them. The CDR3 is 11 residues long. The CDR3 protein is CSATRVNEQFF. The DNA of the CDR3 is TGCAGTGCTACGAGGGTCAATGAGCAGTTCTTC.

The chain joins TRBV12-3 or TRBV12-4 to TRBJ1-2, with D perhaps matching TRBD1 (6 bases). V was cut by 5 bases and J by 4 bases, with 11 bases left in between. The CDR3 extends over 13 amino acids. The DNA of the CDR3 is TGTGCCAGCAGTCTACAGGGTGGCTATGGCTACACCTTC. It translates to CASSLQGGYGYTF.

The chain couples TRBV3-1 (or the pseudogene TRBV3-2) to TRBJ1-1, with D unresolved. Germline V gene lookup returns CDR1 LGHDT and CDR2 YNNKEL (reference sequence). The CDR3 runs to 15 residues. The V gene lost 3 bases and the J gene lost 11 bases, with 22 bases spanning the gap. CDR3 region: CASSHQREAPAPAFF. CDR3 coding DNA: TGTGCCAGCAGCCATCAACGGGAAGCCCCGGCCCCGGCTTTCTTT.

This chain uses TRBV2 with TRBJ2-1, with a possible D match to TRBD2 (6 bases). The germline V and J ends were trimmed by 7 bases and 8 bases, with 18 bases remaining between them. This CDR3 region has 14 residues. Per germline, CDR1 SNHLY and CDR2 FYNNEI. The CDR3 protein is CASTRSGRWDEQFF. CDR3 in DNA: TGTGCCAGCACTAGGTCAGGGAGGTGGGATGAGCAGTTCTTC.

This clone was observed once. This sequence joins TRBV5-5 and TRBJ1-1; no clear D gene. V lost 3 bases to trimming and J lost 0 bases, with 12 bases between them. CDR3 size: 15 residues. Germline lookup yields CDR1 SGHKS and CDR2 YYEKEE (reference sequence). The CDR3 is CASSSREIMNTEAFF. As DNA, the CDR3 is TGTGCCAGCAGCTCGAGGGAGATCATGAACACTGAAGCTTTCTTT.

The gene calls are TRBV30 and TRBJ1-5, with TRBD1 matching over 11 bases. Germline trimming cut 4 bases from V and 4 bases from J; bases unmatched to any gene: 3. Germline V gene sequence: CDR1 GTSNPN, CDR2 SVGIG (reference sequence). CDR3 length: 14 residues. CDR3 residues: CAWNGQGANQPQHF. The CDR3, as DNA: TGTGCCTGGAACGGACAGGGGGCGAATCAGCCCCAGCATTTT.